This TCR beta chain emerged from a study of PD-L1 blockade in urothelial cancer (dated by TCRdb to about 2017). Concerning the study at large: All patients started therapy in about 2014 and received atezolizumab 1,200 mg intravenously every 3 weeks. Pretreatment blood TCR-seq was available for 27 to 30 patients, at least one posttreatment blood collection was obtained for about 25 patients, and tumor TCR-seq was available for about 25 patients. Durable clinical benefit was defined as progression-free survival longer than 6 months, and TCR features were also tested against progression-free and overall survival. The study, an exploratory multi-omic analysis, examined somatic, immune and clinical correlates of response to PD-L1 blockade with atezolizumab in urothelial cancer. Patients had an ECOG performance status of 0 or 1 and had received between 0 and 3 prior chemotherapy regimens. Blood samples were analyzed at two time points: 3 weeks after treatment start (second dose) and 6 weeks after treatment start. Blood samples gave median yields of about 140,000 T cells and 80,000 to 90,000 unique TCRs, along with a median clonality of approximately 0.084. About 90% of the 29 patients were males with bladder-origin urothelial cancer, and about 60% of the roughly 30 reported a prior smoking history. About 10 patients reached durable clinical benefit, while some 20 patients did not. In the same patients, pretreatment tumors underwent whole exome sequencing and RNA sequencing in addition to TCR sequencing. Pretreatment tumor samples, along with matched peripheral blood serially collected before and after atezolizumab treatment, were subjected to TCR sequencing.

Findings and caveats that apply to the study as a whole: Among patients with durable benefit, tumor-associated TCR clones showed greater expansion in peripheral blood 3 weeks after treatment started (n = 22, p = 0.022). Improved progression-free and overall survival was found to be associated with pretreatment peripheral blood TCR clonality below the median. Because the sample size was small (n ≈ 30) and many exploratory analyses were performed, the results are intended to be hypothesis-generating.

The CDR3 runs 14 amino acids, cysteine and phenylalanine included. The only DNA kept is the CDR3, 42 bases in frame from the first base. The germline V gene (reference sequence) yields LNHDA for CDR1 and SQIVND for CDR2. Cut back by 6 bases and 9 bases, the V and J ends lie 18 bases apart. Concerning this clone itself: No antigen is known for it. No per-base quality is available; no much larger clone lies one base away.

The time point label, as the study defines it: peripheral blood 6 weeks after treatment start. A cohort of 25 to 30 patients with locally advanced or metastatic urothelial carcinoma, treated at Memorial Sloan Kettering on a trial protocol, was included. Peripheral blood mononuclear cells were collected pretreatment and during treatment, at between 1 and 8 total time points per patient. The Qiagen DNeasy Blood extraction kit was used to purify genomic DNA from total PBMCs and tumor samples. PBMCs were collected pretreatment and during treatment, and were isolated and stored as previously described. To estimate absolute template abundance from read counts, synthetic TCR analog templates were spiked into each PCR. TCRbeta CDR3 regions were amplified from genomic DNA with bias-controlled V and J gene primers using the immunoSEQ assay. Sequencing of rearranged TCRbeta segments was performed at approximately 20X coverage. The original methods were these. Sequencing errors were corrected by clustering, and CDR3s were annotated against IMGT so that V, D and J genes could be assigned. Downstream analyses used only productive TCRbeta rearrangements, leaving out any out-of-frame or stop-codon sequences. To compute clonality, Shannon entropy was normalized by the log of the number of unique productive sequences and then subtracted from one. Fisher's exact test with Benjamini-Hochberg correction, at a threshold of adjusted p below 0.01, was used to find clones that differed between time points or between blood and tumor. Held by TCRdb, this immuneACCESS table contains in-frame sequences only and omits some clones. Under half of the omission traces to an unresolved V gene where checked; the cause of the rest is unknown. V and J calls and clone size follow that table, whereas D and trimming were derived from the DNA. The sample includes about 120,000 clones, with roughly 90% observed a single time. The ten largest clones capture approximately 3.8% of the sample.

The chain couples TRBV19 to TRBJ2-1; a tentative D call is TRBD2 (5 bases match). The source is a man in his 60s with urothelial cancer. Here the sequenced sample was PBMCs, taken around atezolizumab (anti-PD-L1) treatment. The sequence in DNA is TGTGCCAGTAGCATTGGAGGACCATCGGGTGAGCAGTTCTTC. This sequence encodes CASSIGGPSGEQFF.